What follows is one T cell receptor (beta chain) and its context. Antigen specificity is unknown. This record comes from a study of cytomegalovirus exposure and HLA in healthy donors. Study-level information: Approximately 200 million T cells yielded 100 million or so unique TCR beta sequences in earlier analysis.

Whole-study findings and limits: Later analysis showed TCR association rates varying by HLA locus, highest for DRB1 and lowest for HLA-C.

In the PCR, 60 Vbeta and 13 Jbeta primers were used. Measured with immunoSEQ multiplex PCR; TCRdb has only the in-frame clones, and not every one. Seen here are 110,000 to 150,000 clones, around 86% observed once, and the top ten hold around 1.3%. The CDR3 consists of 15 residues. Germline V gives CDR1 SQVTM, CDR2 ANQGSEA. V dropped 5 bases and J dropped 2; count of bases not matched to a gene: 10. The sequence came from a female donor in good health and CMV-seronegative. Material for sequencing was PBMCs. The J gene is TRBJ2-3, the V gene TRBV29-1, with 7 bases identical to TRBD1. The CDR3 DNA is TGCAGCGTTATTAGGGGGCTCACCACCACAGATACGCAGTATTTT. It translates to CSVIRGLTTTDTQYF.